The clone carrying this T cell receptor (beta chain) was found a few times. What it recognizes is unknown. The table came from immunoSEQ multiplex PCR; TCRdb's copy has only in-frame clones and leaves some out. This table holds roughly 1,100,000 clones, around 74% found once. The source of the sample is a study of shared clonotypes between healthy human individuals. CDR3 length: 17 amino acids. The germline V gene has CDR1 SGHRS and CDR2 YFSETQ. The V and J ends lost 3 bases and 1 base, in that order; junction bases with no gene match: 11. Findings and caveats of the study: Compared with memory subsets, naive subsets generally had larger estimated richness.

This TCR was recovered from a man between 18 and 29 years old in good health. Sequenced: memory CD4+ T cells sorted from blood. Subset here: CD45RA-negative fraction. The chain employs TRBV5-1 and TRBJ2-3, with 7 bases that match TRBD2. Written as DNA, the CDR3 is TGCGCCAGCAGCTCGGCTTCGGGCGGGAGCGGCACAGATACGCAGTATTTT. Protein sequence: CASSSASGGSGTDTQYF.